The sequence of this T cell receptor (beta chain) was determined in a study of metastatic and nonmetastatic thyroid tumors. About the research overall: Blood and tumor or nodule tissue repertoires from malignant and benign thyroid patients were compared. Study-wide findings and caveats: Versus benign nodules, malignant thyroid tumors reportedly had significantly higher TCR beta diversity, in blood and tumor.

The V end was cut by 5 bases, the J end by 7 bases, with 17 bases between. The CDR3 runs to 14 residues. Germline V gives CDR1 MNHNS, CDR2 SASEGT. A note on this clone: Its target is not known.

TCRdb called clones again from the PCR reads with MiXCR. The sample comprises about 17,000 clones, roughly 29% of which are singletons, and approximately 25% rests with the top ten. There were no patients who had received any treatment before thyroid surgery. The rearrangement uses TRBV6-1 and TRBJ1-2, with a weak D call TRBD1 (6 bases). Sequences were obtained from tumor tissue. The origin of this receptor is a male donor with papillary thyroid cancer or a benign thyroid nodule (not recorded which). Some clones in this sample may be carry-over from other donors' samples. CDR3 protein: CASSTLQGSAGYTF. The CDR3 coding sequence is TGTGCCAGCAGTACCCTCCAGGGGAGTGCTGGCTACACCTTC.